Below are 17 T cell receptor beta chains sequenced from a single sample in a study of T cell repertoires in cytomegalovirus infection. Which antigens these TCRs recognize remains unknown. TCRdb redid the calling of the reads with MiXCR, one entry per CDR3 protein. The sample records about half a million distinct CDR3 sequences, roughly a third being singletons. The specimen comprised cultured PBMCs, sampled from culture after CMV antigen stimulation. Every receptor here comes from a human donor in good health (CMV status not recorded). Some clones in this sample may be carry-over from other donors' samples.

This clonotype was seen more than once but under ten times. This CDR3 is CASSFSRREQYF. CDR3 DNA sequence: TGTGCCAGCAGTTTCAGCCGGCGCGAGCAGTACTTC. The chain links TRBV27 to TRBJ2-7; no definite D call. The CDR3 contains 12 residues. The germline V gene has CDR1 MNHEY and CDR2 SMNVEV (reference sequence). The V gene lost 3 bases and the J gene lost 6 bases, with 9 bases spanning the gap.

The rearrangement links TRBV4-1 to TRBJ2-1; TRBD2 agrees at 10 bases. This CDR3 comprises 17 residues. V lost 4 bases and J lost 4; bases outside the gene matches: 10. Germline lookup yields CDR1 MGHRA and CDR2 YSYEKL. CDR3 residues: CASSRLAGGGRYNEQFF. The CDR3 region has the DNA TGCGCCAGCAGCCGTTTAGCGGGAGGCGGGAGGTACAATGAGCAGTTCTTC.

The chain links TRBV7-2 to TRBJ2-2; D may be TRBD1 or TRBD2 (5 bases each). Trimming cost V 5 bases and J 4 bases, with 17 bases left between them. The germline CDR1 and CDR2 sequences are SGHTA and FQGNSA. This CDR3 comprises 16 residues. The CDR3 coding sequence is TGTGCCAGCAGCCTGGGGCCCCGACGGGGCACCGGGGAGCTGTTTTTT. Translated, it gives CASSLGPRRGTGELFF.

This clonotype was counted between two and nine times. This chain uses TRBV7-9 with TRBJ2-7, with D maybe TRBD1 (5 bases). From germline, CDR1 is SEHNR and CDR2 FQNEAQ (reference sequence). V lost 3 bases, J lost 6 bases, and 9 bases lay in between. This CDR3 contains 12 residues. CDR3 region: CASSFGQPEQYF. In DNA, the CDR3 is TGTGCCAGCAGCTTTGGACAACCCGAGCAGTACTTC.

The chain carries TRBV10-3 and TRBJ2-6; 9 nucleotides agree with TRBD1. The CDR3 loop spans 17 amino acids. Trimming cost V 9 bases and J 0 bases; bases outside gene matches: 9. The germline V gene encodes CDR1 ENHRY and CDR2 SYGVKD. The DNA for the CDR3 is TGTGCCATTTCCAAGGGACAGGGAAACTCTGGGGCCAACGTCCTGACTTTC. Translated: CAISKGQGNSGANVLTF.

The chain recombines TRBV9 with TRBJ2-1, with 9 bases matching TRBD2. Trimming at V came to 1 base and at J to 8 bases, leaving 1 base not matched to a gene. This CDR3 is 13 amino acids long. Germline lookup yields CDR1 SGDLS and CDR2 YYNGEE. Here the CDR3 DNA reads TGTGCCAGCAGCGTAAGCGGGAGGCATGAGCAGTTCTTC. Amino acid sequence: CASSVSGRHEQFF.

The V call is TRBV6-6, the J call TRBJ2-1; 16 nucleotides line up with TRBD2. The CDR3 has 16 residues. In germline, CDR1 is MNHNY, CDR2 SVGAGI (reference sequence). J was trimmed by 14 bases and V by 3 bases; bases with no gene match: 10. CDR3 protein: CASSYTGTSGRAEKFF. The CDR3 DNA reads as TGTGCCAGCAGTTATACCGGGACTAGCGGGAGGGCCGAGAAGTTCTTC.

Points on this clonotype: A much larger clone is a single base away; this may be a read error. This chain uses TRBV7-2 with TRBJ2-2; TRBD1 matches at 10 bases. J was trimmed by 5 bases and V by 3 bases; bases with no gene match: 3. The CDR3 extends over 15 amino acids. The germline gives CDR1 SGHTA, CDR2 FQGNSA. Here the CDR3 reads CASSFGQGVTGELFF. The CDR3 coding sequence is TGTGCCAGCAGCTTTGGACAGGGGGTAACCGGGGAGCTGTTTTTT.

The rearrangement joins TRBV2 to TRBJ2-2; D gene ambiguous. The germline V gene encodes CDR1 SNHLY and CDR2 FYNNEI. The CDR3 spans 14 residues. Trimming removed 3 bases from V and 6 bases from J, with 11 bases in between. The CDR3 spells CASSEDWVAGELFF. CDR3 nucleotide sequence: TGTGCCAGCAGTGAGGATTGGGTTGCCGGGGAGCTGTTTTTT.

The rearrangement uses TRBV9 and TRBJ2-2, with a tentative D call TRBD2 (6 bases). This CDR3 spans 15 amino acids. Trimming pared 5 bases from V and 1 base from J, leaving 12 bases between. Germline loops: CDR1 SGDLS, CDR2 YYNGEE. In DNA, the CDR3 is TGTGCCAGCAGTGTGCTGCGGGAGAACACCGGGGAGCTGTTTTTT. Its protein product is CASSVLRENTGELFF.

The rearrangement uses TRBV15 and TRBJ2-2; tentatively, D is TRBD2 (5 bases). Germline V lookup: CDR1 LNHNV, CDR2 YYDKDF (reference sequence). CDR3 size: 15 residues. Deletions cut 0 bases from V and 8 bases from J, with 13 bases between. CDR3 DNA sequence: TGTGCCACCAGCAGAGAAGGTCTAGCCGGGGGGGAGCTGTTTTTT. Translating gives CATSREGLAGGELFF.

The rearrangement links TRBV20-1 to TRBJ1-5, with 8 bases that match TRBD1. The CDR3 spans 15 residues. The V gene end was trimmed by 5 bases and the J gene end by 2 bases; junction bases not matched to a gene: 8. CDR1 DFQATT and CDR2 SNEGSKA come from the germline V gene (reference sequence). The CDR3 sequence is CSAATGAIGNQPQHF. For the CDR3, the DNA is TGCAGTGCTGCGACAGGGGCGATCGGCAATCAGCCCCAGCATTTT.

This clonotype turned up a few times. The chain recombines TRBV5-6 with TRBJ1-6, with 9 bases matching TRBD1. The CDR3 length is 15 residues. V shed 4 bases and J 7 bases; nucleotides not matched to a gene: 6. Germline lookup yields CDR1 SGHDT and CDR2 YYEEEE. CDR3 protein: CASSGDRELNSPLHF. The CDR3 DNA is TGTGCCAGCAGCGGGGACAGGGAGTTAAATTCACCCCTCCACTTT.

The V gene is TRBV7-2, the J gene TRBJ1-1; 8 bases agree with TRBD1. V gave up 3 bases and J gave up 5 bases; unmatched junction bases: 11. CDR1 and CDR2 (germline): SGHTA, FQGNSA. The CDR3 has 16 residues. The CDR3 sequence is CASSFIVTGGRTEAFF. DNA of the CDR3: TGTGCCAGCAGCTTTATCGTTACAGGGGGAAGAACTGAAGCTTTCTTT. Looking up the rest from reference TRBV7-2 and TRBJ1-1 gives the full variable domain: GAGVSQSPSNKVTEKGKDVELRCDPISGHTALYWYRQSLGQGLEFLIYFQGNSAPDKSGLPSDRFSAERTGGSVSTLTIQRTQQEDSAVYLCASSFIVTGGRTEAFFGQGTRLTVV.

This clonotype was recorded a few times. The gene calls are TRBV7-2 and TRBJ2-3; D may be TRBD1 (6 bases). There are 18 residues in the CDR3. In germline, CDR1 is SGHTA, CDR2 FQGNSA. Trimming removed 4 bases at V and 2 bases at J, with 22 bases between. CDR3 in amino acids: CASSSRGRAAVHTDTQYF. The CDR3 coding sequence is TGTGCCAGCAGCTCCAGGGGAAGGGCAGCGGTTCACACAGATACGCAGTATTTT.

The chain uses TRBV20-1 and TRBJ2-7, with D unresolved. The V gene lost 5 bases and the J gene lost 0 bases, with 11 bases spanning the gap. CDR3 length equals 13 residues. Germline assignment: CDR1 DFQATT and CDR2 SNEGSKA (reference sequence). The CDR3 coding sequence is TGCAGTGCTTTAACGGGCCCCTCCTACGAGCAGTACTTC. Its translation: CSALTGPSYEQYF.

V gene TRBV28 combines with J gene TRBJ2-2; unclear D gene. The germline gives CDR1 MDHEN, CDR2 SYDVKM. The CDR3 is made up of 11 amino acids. The V end was cut by 7 bases, the J end by 8 bases, with 8 bases between. CDR3 nucleotides: TGTGCCAGCAACAAGAGAGGGGAGCTGTTTTTT. The encoded protein is CASNKRGELFF.